A selection of T cell receptor beta chains follows, all from one sample in a study of Graves' ophthalmopathy and Graves' hyperthyroidism. TCRdb processed the multiplex PCR reads anew with MiXCR; each CDR3 protein has one entry. Among 600,000 to 950,000 distinct CDR3 sequences listed, 40% were seen once. The source material was peripheral blood. The receptors were sampled from an adult man with Graves' ophthalmopathy. Both conserved end residues are part of each CDR3. Some rows mark clone size as missing; the rest say once, few, many or name a class of expanded clone.

TRBJ2-5 | . | TRBV5-1 | CASSLVAGQGGETQYF
TRBJ2-5 | . | TRBV20-1 | CSARRDRTETQYF
TRBJ2-7 | . | TRBV5-4 | CASSWGFSYEQYF
TRBJ2-7 | many | TRBV29-1 | CSVEVGDRGYEQYF
TRBJ1-1 | many | TRBV19 | CASSIGTLEAFF
TRBJ1-1 | . | TRBV15 | CATSSPNTEAFF
TRBJ1-1 | . | TRBV25-1 | CASSAHGQGGNTEAFF
TRBJ1-2 | few | TRBV4-2 | CASSLIAGRANYGYTF
TRBJ1-5 | few | TRBV20-1 | CSAPTGGGQPQHF
TRBJ2-6 | . | TRBV4-2 | CASSQAAGAGANVLTF
TRBJ2-7 | . | TRBV14 | CASSRDPSGVYEQYF
TRBJ2-7 | few | TRBV4-1 | CASSQSGLAGYEQYF
TRBJ1-4 | many | TRBV9 | CASSGRDRGFSNEKLFF
TRBJ2-7 | . | TRBV25-1 | CASSLAGRQYF
TRBJ2-7 | . | TRBV28 | CASSPRGHGRYEQYF
TRBJ1-1 | many | TRBV29-1 | CSVEVNTEAFF
TRBJ2-5 | . | TRBV2 | CASSAGGEETQYF
TRBJ1-2 | few | TRBV7-9 | CASSSVGPVNYGYTF
TRBJ2-5 | . | TRBV20-1 | CSASSWETQYF
TRBJ1-2 | . | TRBV2 | CAWSVQRYGYTF
TRBJ1-2 | . | TRBV2 | CASSGTRVGYTF
TRBJ2-6 | many | TRBV9 | CASSVPYSGANVLTF
TRBJ2-5 | . | TRBV25-1 | CASRPTGGALKETQYF
TRBJ1-2 | . | TRBV25-1 | CASSRQASRDSYTF
TRBJ2-6 | . | TRBV29-1 | CSLSSGANVLTF
TRBJ2-7 | few | TRBV7-9 | CASSLYSGSEQYF
TRBJ2-2 | . | TRBV9 | CASSAQSQNTGELFF
TRBJ1-2 | . | TRBV29-1 | CSASGLTGNTF
TRBJ2-3 | . | TRBV11-1 | CASSSVAGRTDTQYF
TRBJ1-2 | once | TRBV28 | CASAGNNYGHTF